One sample yielded the 30 T cell receptor beta chains listed below, sequenced in a study of shared T cell receptors in the human thymus. The table came from immunoSEQ multiplex PCR; TCRdb's copy has only in-frame clones and leaves some out. The table lists 540,000 or so clones, about 84% of them singletons. This sample was shared with a second study, whose subject was human thymus T cells.

Material: thymocytes. The receptors originated from a boy in the first two years of life with a congenital heart defect.

This clone has just one count. The chain recombines TRBV5-7 with TRBJ2-1; the match to TRBD2 covers 14 bases. TRBV5-7 is filed as an ORF, its function uncertain. This CDR3 is 16 amino acids long. The V gene end was trimmed by 0 bases and the J gene end by 6 bases; junction bases not matched to a gene: 2. In nucleotides, the CDR3 is TGTGCCAGCAGCTTGGCCGGGACTAGCGGGAGCAATGAGCAGTTCTTC. Encoded protein: CASSLAGTSGSNEQFF.

There are a few counts of this clone. The chain is built from TRBV4-3 and TRBJ2-5; 11 bases align to TRBD2. The CDR3 consists of 17 residues. Per germline, CDR1 LGHNA and CDR2 YSLEER. V lost 2 bases and J lost 4; bases outside the gene matches: 9. CDR3 protein: CASSQLLGLAGGETQYF. Here the CDR3 DNA reads TGCGCCAGCAGCCAACTCTTGGGGCTAGCGGGAGGAGAGACCCAGTACTTC.

The chain employs TRBV28 and TRBJ1-1; 8 bases match TRBD1. V was pared by 5 bases and J by 4 bases, with 6 bases of the junction left unmatched. The CDR3 contains 14 residues. CDR1 MDHEN and CDR2 SYDVKM come from the germline V gene. CDR3 nucleotide sequence: TGTGCCAGCAGTGGACAGGGAACGGGCACTGAAGCTTTCTTT. Its protein product is CASSGQGTGTEAFF.

The V and J genes are TRBV28 and TRBJ2-7, with 8 bases identical to TRBD2. Germline V gives CDR1 MDHEN, CDR2 SYDVKM. The junction had 10 bases not matched to a gene; V was cut back by 6 bases and J by 0 bases. The CDR3 has 16 residues. CDR3 amino acids: CASSTSGGSSSYEQYF. The DNA of the CDR3 is TGTGCCAGCAGCACCAGCGGGGGCTCGAGCTCCTACGAGCAGTACTTC.

The V gene is TRBV6-4, the J gene TRBJ2-1, with 7 bases fitting TRBD2. Germline-derived CDR1 and CDR2 are MRHNA and SNTAGT. V was pared by 2 bases and J by 2 bases, with 3 bases of the junction left unmatched. The CDR3 extends over 15 amino acids. Here the CDR3 reads CASSDQLAPYNEQFF. DNA of the CDR3: TGTGCCAGCAGTGACCAACTAGCGCCCTACAATGAGCAGTTCTTC.

CDR3 DNA sequence: TGTGCCAGTAGTATAAGGAGGACCTCTTCCTACGAGCAGTACTTC. Residues: CASSIRRTSSYEQYF. The rearrangement uses TRBV19 and TRBJ2-7, with D perhaps TRBD2 (5 bases). Trimming took 2 bases from V and 1 from J, leaving 12 bases between them. In germline, CDR1 is LNHDA, CDR2 SQIVND (reference sequence). This CDR3 is built from 15 residues.

The V gene is TRBV7-9, the J gene TRBJ2-1; the D gene is possibly TRBD1 (6 bases). Germline-derived CDR1 and CDR2 are SEHNR and FQNEAQ (reference sequence). Trimming took 2 bases from V and 7 from J, leaving 24 bases between them. This CDR3 spans 18 amino acids. This CDR3 is CASSLRRFVGPQGNEQFF. CDR3 bases: TGTGCCAGCAGCTTAAGGCGTTTCGTCGGGCCTCAGGGGAATGAGCAGTTCTTC.

The chain has TRBV19 and TRBJ2-1; 7 bases are shared with TRBD1. There are 13 residues in the CDR3. Germline V CDR1 and CDR2: LNHDA, SQIVND (reference sequence). V gave up 10 bases and J gave up 6 bases; unmatched junction bases: 9. DNA of the CDR3: TGTGCCACTCTAGGACAGGTGAGCAATGAGCAGTTCTTC. Translating gives CATLGQVSNEQFF.

The chain employs TRBV7-6 and TRBJ2-1; TRBD2 matches 11 bases. Germline trimming cut 3 bases from V and 3 bases from J; bases unmatched to any gene: 4. Germline lookup yields CDR1 SGHVS and CDR2 FNYEAQ. CDR3 length equals 16 residues. This CDR3 is CASSFPGLAVYNEQFF. The CDR3 coding sequence is TGTGCCAGCAGCTTTCCGGGACTAGCGGTCTACAATGAGCAGTTCTTC.

The rearrangement links TRBV9 to TRBJ2-3; 12 bases map to TRBD2. Trimming cost V 3 bases and J 0 bases; bases outside gene matches: 8. The CDR3 has 18 amino acids. Germline CDR1 and CDR2: SGDLS and YYNGEE. The CDR3 spells CASSEGLAGPISTDTQYF. CDR3 DNA sequence: TGTGCCAGCAGCGAGGGACTAGCGGGCCCTATTAGCACAGATACGCAGTATTTT.

The chain is built from TRBV2 and TRBJ2-2; 16 bases match TRBD2. The germline V gene encodes CDR1 SNHLY and CDR2 FYNNEI. The CDR3 runs to 17 residues. With V trimmed by 6 bases and J by 4 bases, 5 bases remained unmatched. For the CDR3, the DNA is TGTGCCAGCAGGGGACTAGCGGGAGGGGTGGGCACCGGGGAGCTGTTTTTT. Encoded protein: CASRGLAGGVGTGELFF.

This chain joins TRBV9 and TRBJ2-2, with TRBD2 identical over 7 bases. The CDR3 runs 15 residues. Germline-derived CDR1 and CDR2 are SGDLS and YYNGEE. V dropped 1 base and J dropped 1; count of bases not matched to a gene: 1. The CDR3 region is CASSVLAENTGELFF. The DNA of the CDR3 is TGTGCCAGCAGCGTACTAGCGGAGAACACCGGGGAGCTGTTTTTT.

This clone has a single count. The gene calls are TRBV7-9 and TRBJ2-3; 8 nucleotides align to TRBD2. From germline, CDR1 is SEHNR and CDR2 FQNEAQ (reference sequence). V shed 2 bases, J shed 2 bases, and the junction held 12 bases outside the gene matches. The CDR3 is 18 residues long. The CDR3 protein is CASSLPELLADHTDTQYF. CDR3 bases: TGTGCCAGCAGCTTACCGGAATTACTAGCGGACCACACAGATACGCAGTATTTT.

This rearrangement joins TRBV5-1 to TRBJ1-1, with no clear D. From germline, CDR1 is SGHRS and CDR2 YFSETQ. The V and J ends lost 0 bases and 4 bases respectively, with 7 bases between them. CDR3 size: 13 residues. The CDR3 sequence is CASSLDGGTEAFF. The CDR3 nucleotides are TGCGCCAGCAGCTTGGACGGCGGCACTGAAGCTTTCTTT.

The rearrangement links TRBV19 to TRBJ2-2; 11 nucleotides agree with TRBD2. With V trimmed by 6 bases and J by 0 bases, 0 bases remained unmatched. Germline V CDR1 and CDR2: LNHDA, SQIVND (reference sequence). The CDR3 consists of 15 residues. The CDR3 is CASRGLAANTGELFF. The CDR3 DNA follows: TGTGCCAGTAGGGGACTAGCGGCGAACACCGGGGAGCTGTTTTTT. The full variable domain, its missing parts supplied by reference TRBV19 and TRBJ2-2, is DGGITQSPKYLFRKEGQNVTLSCEQNLNHDAMYWYRQDPGQGLRLIYYSQIVNDFQKGDIAEGYSVSREKKESFPLTVTSAQKNPTAFYLCASRGLAANTGELFFGEGSRLTVL.

The V call is TRBV19, the J call TRBJ2-5; 8 positions match TRBD2. The CDR3 is made up of 15 amino acids. The junction had 12 bases not matched to a gene; V was cut back by 5 bases and J by 7 bases. CDR1 and CDR2 from the germline V gene are LNHDA and SQIVND (reference sequence). CDR3 sequence reads: CASSVRLAMEGTQYF. The CDR3 bases are TGTGCCAGTAGTGTGAGACTAGCGATGGAAGGGACCCAGTACTTC.

This clone was seen a few times. The V call is TRBV4-1, the J call TRBJ2-6, with D perhaps TRBD2 (6 bases). With 1 base removed from V and 4 bases from J, the gap between germline ends came to 11 bases. Germline V CDR1 and CDR2: MGHRA, YSYEKL. CDR3 length: 16 residues. The CDR3 region is CASSQGRDPGANVLTF. CDR3 DNA sequence: TGCGCCAGCAGCCAAGGGAGGGATCCCGGGGCCAACGTCCTGACTTTC.

A note on this clone: This sample also contains other DNA sequences that code for the same CDR3. The chain recombines TRBV6-5 with TRBJ2-7, with D perhaps TRBD2 (5 bases). V lost 3 bases to trimming and J lost 5 bases, with 11 bases between them. CDR3 length: 13 residues. Per the germline V gene, CDR1 is MNHEY and CDR2 is SVGAGI. This CDR3 reads CASSYSSGDEQYF. The CDR3 DNA reads TGTGCCAGCAGTTATTCATCCGGGGACGAGCAGTACTTC.

Here the CDR3 DNA reads TGTGCCAGCAGCTTAGGGGTCGGTGAGGAGGGCGATGAGCAGTTCTTC. Translating gives CASSLGVGEEGDEQFF. The gene calls are TRBV11-1 and TRBJ2-1; possible D gene TRBD2, 6 bases. Trimming pared 1 base from V and 8 bases from J, leaving 18 bases between. Germline V lookup: CDR1 SGHAT, CDR2 FQDESV (reference sequence). CDR3 length: 16 amino acids.

The rearrangement links TRBV19 to TRBJ2-1; TRBD2 matches at 7 bases. CDR1 is LNHDA, CDR2 SQIVND, per germline (reference sequence). V was pared by 6 bases and J by 1 base, with 6 bases of the junction left unmatched. CDR3 length equals 15 residues. CDR3 sequence reads: CASRPSSGSYNEQFF. The CDR3 nucleotides read TGTGCCAGTAGACCCTCTAGCGGTTCCTACAATGAGCAGTTCTTC.

The J gene is TRBJ2-5, the V gene TRBV18, with a tentative D call TRBD1 (6 bases). The length of the CDR3 is 15 residues. Trimming pared 3 bases from V and 0 bases from J, leaving 11 bases between. Germline CDR1 KGHSH, CDR2 LQKENI. The CDR3 loop reads CASSPQDSHQETQYF. The CDR3, as DNA: TGTGCCAGCTCACCCCAGGACAGCCACCAAGAGACCCAGTACTTC.

The chain carries TRBV7-2 and TRBJ2-1; no clear D gene. In germline, CDR1 is SGHTA, CDR2 FQGNSA. With 1 base removed from V and 8 bases from J, the gap between germline ends came to 3 bases. The CDR3 sequence is 11 residues long. The CDR3 region has the DNA TGTGCCAGCAGCTTAGGAGATGAGCAGTTCTTC. Translating gives CASSLGDEQFF.

The chain couples TRBV9 to TRBJ2-3; no firm D call. The CDR3 runs to 15 residues. Trimming stripped 0 bases from V and 1 base from J, with 9 bases between. The V gene's germline CDR1 is SGDLS and CDR2 YYNGEE. The CDR3 spells CASSVAVEGTDTQYF. Here the CDR3 DNA reads TGTGCCAGCAGCGTAGCTGTAGAGGGCACAGATACGCAGTATTTT. Full variable domain (outside the CDR3, taken from reference TRBV9 and TRBJ2-3): DSGVTQTPKHLITATGQRVTLRCSPRSGDLSVYWYQQSLDQGLQFLIQYYNGEERAKGNILERFSAQQFPDLHSELNLSSLELGDSALYFCASSVAVEGTDTQYFGPGTRLTVL.

V gene TRBV5-4 combines with J gene TRBJ2-1, with 8 bases lining up with TRBD2. Germline lookup yields CDR1 SGHNT and CDR2 YYREEE (reference sequence). Losses at the gene ends were 0 bases for V and 2 bases for J; bases not matched to a gene: 7. The CDR3 length is 17 residues. The CDR3, as DNA: TGTGCCAGCAGCTTGGAAGGAAGCGGGAGACCCTACAATGAGCAGTTCTTC. It is translated as CASSLEGSGRPYNEQFF. The entire variable domain, with the rest obtained from reference TRBV5-4 and TRBJ2-1, is as follows: ETGVTQSPTHLIKTRGQQVTLRCSSQSGHNTVSWYQQALGQGPQFIFQYYREEENGRGNFPPRFSGLQFPNYSSELNVNALELDDSALYLCASSLEGSGRPYNEQFFGPGTRLTVL.

The genes are TRBV29-1 and TRBJ1-1, with 11 nucleotides matching TRBD1. The CDR3 runs to 15 residues. V was pared by 7 bases and J by 5 bases, with 12 bases of the junction left unmatched. Per germline, CDR1 SQVTM and CDR2 ANQGSEA. The CDR3 here is CSAPGQGVFRTEAFF. CDR3 bases: TGCAGCGCCCCGGGACAGGGGGTGTTTAGGACTGAAGCTTTCTTT.

The genes are TRBV5-1 and TRBJ2-3; perhaps TRBD2 as D (5 bases). The germline V and J ends were trimmed by 4 bases and 0 bases, with 15 bases remaining between them. The CDR3 runs 16 residues. Germline V gene data show CDR1 as SGHRS and CDR2 as YFSETQ. CDR3 in amino acids: CASSRGLILSTDTQYF. The DNA of the CDR3 is TGCGCCAGCAGCAGAGGACTGATACTTAGCACAGATACGCAGTATTTT.

The rearrangement links TRBV14 to TRBJ2-1; 9 nucleotides align to TRBD2. Germline trimming cut 4 bases from V and 2 bases from J; bases unmatched to any gene: 9. The germline V gene encodes CDR1 SGHDN and CDR2 FVKESK. CDR3 length equals 17 residues. In DNA form, the CDR3 reads TGTGCCAGCAGCCGTCGACTGAGCGGGGGGACCTACAATGAGCAGTTCTTC. This translates into CASSRRLSGGTYNEQFF.

V usage is TRBV5-4 and J usage is TRBJ2-7, with 12 bases aligning to TRBD2. CDR3 length: 17 amino acids. J was trimmed by 0 bases and V by 2 bases; bases with no gene match: 6. The germline V gene has CDR1 SGHNT and CDR2 YYREEE (reference sequence). CDR3 sequence reads: CASSFGTSGWYSYEQYF. The CDR3 region has the DNA TGTGCCAGCAGCTTTGGGACTAGCGGGTGGTACTCCTACGAGCAGTACTTC.

CDR3 sequence (DNA): TGTGCCAGCAGCCCCCAGGGGGCTGGGAGGGGCCCTCAAGAGACCCAGTACTTC. It is translated as CASSPQGAGRGPQETQYF. The gene calls are TRBV7-2 and TRBJ2-5; D is possibly TRBD1 (8 bases). Germline CDR1 reads SGHTA; CDR2 reads FQGNSA. The CDR3 runs to 18 residues. Deletions cut 5 bases from V and 2 bases from J, with 24 bases between.

Only one count was recorded for this clone. The chain employs TRBV15 and TRBJ2-1; D is uncertain. Deletions cut 0 bases from V and 1 base from J, with 13 bases between. There are 17 residues in the CDR3. Germline V gene data show CDR1 as LNHNV and CDR2 as YYDKDF (reference sequence). CDR3 coding DNA: TGTGCCACCAGCAGAGATCGCGACAAGGAATCCTACAATGAGCAGTTCTTC. Translation gives CATSRDRDKESYNEQFF.